Presented here are 18 T cell receptor beta chains from one specimen sequenced in a study of T-cell reconstitution after alpha-beta-depleted transplantation in children. Preparing the TCRbeta library involved the use of unique molecular identifiers. TCRdb independently ran MiXCR on the PCR reads; one entry per CDR3 protein. The sample shows 600,000 to 700,000 distinct CDR3 sequences, approximately 14% of them seen only once. The specimen comprised PBMCs, sampled before TCRalphabeta/CD19-depleted stem cell transplant. The origin of the receptors is a girl aged 2 to 10 with congenital amegakaryocytic thrombocytopenia, due to receive a stem cell transplant.

This clonotype has just one count. This rearrangement joins TRBV12-3 or TRBV12-4 to TRBJ1-1; TRBD1 matches at 7 bases. This CDR3 contains 15 residues. V dropped 5 bases and J dropped 4; count of bases not matched to a gene: 10. The CDR3 nucleotides are TGTGCCAGCAGTCCGACGACAGGGCTAAGCACTGAAGCTTTCTTT. Encoded protein: CASSPTTGLSTEAFF.

J is TRBJ2-6 and V is TRBV19; D gene ambiguous. Trimming removed 10 bases at V and 0 bases at J, with 10 bases between. Germline CDR1 reads LNHDA; CDR2 reads SQIVND (reference sequence). The CDR3 has 14 residues. This CDR3 reads CATKESSGANVLTF. CDR3 DNA sequence: TGTGCCACCAAAGAATCCTCTGGGGCCAACGTCCTGACTTTC.

This clonotype was seen more than once but under ten times. The chain joins TRBV7-9 to TRBJ1-2; D remains ambiguous. The germline V gene encodes CDR1 SEHNR and CDR2 FQNEAQ (reference sequence). CDR3 length: 13 residues. V lost 3 bases and J 5 bases, leaving 10 bases between the germline ends. The CDR3 DNA sequence: TGTGCCAGCAGCTTTGTGCTCGGGTATGGCTACACCTTC. Protein: CASSFVLGYGYTF.

Ten or more counts support this clonotype. The V and J genes are TRBV7-9 and TRBJ2-3; TRBD2 aligns across 10 bases. Trimming cost V 3 bases and J 10 bases; bases outside gene matches: 4. The germline gives CDR1 SEHNR, CDR2 FQNEAQ (reference sequence). The CDR3 loop spans 13 amino acids. The CDR3 loop reads CASSFPGLAAQYF. The CDR3 bases are TGTGCCAGCAGCTTTCCTGGACTAGCGGCGCAGTATTTT.

This clonotype showed up many times. The chain recombines TRBV6-1 with TRBJ2-7; D is perhaps TRBD2 (6 bases). V lost 3 bases, J lost 2 bases, and 14 bases lay in between. The CDR3 runs 15 residues. CDR1 and CDR2 from the germline V gene are MNHNS and SASEGT. The CDR3 protein is CASSDFGGGAYEQYF. In DNA form, the CDR3 reads TGTGCCAGCAGTGACTTCGGGGGAGGTGCCTACGAGCAGTACTTC.

This clonotype has a count of ten or more. The chain couples TRBV20-1 to TRBJ2-7; D remains ambiguous. There are 17 residues in the CDR3. CDR1 DFQATT and CDR2 SNEGSKA come from the germline V gene (reference sequence). V was clipped by 0 bases and J by 0 bases, with 18 bases between them. In nucleotides, the CDR3 is TGCAGTGCTAGAGATCTGGTTAGGCCCCTGCGCTCCTACGAGCAGTACTTC. Translation: CSARDLVRPLRSYEQYF.

In this sample, this clonotype turned up a few times. This chain joins TRBV6-5 and TRBJ1-3; D possibly corresponds to TRBD1 (5 bases). CDR3 length: 18 amino acids. V was clipped by 2 bases and J by 0 bases, with 17 bases between them. Per the germline V gene, CDR1 is MNHEY and CDR2 is SVGAGI. The CDR3 DNA reads as TGTGCCAGCAGTTACACAGCAAATGCAGGGAGCTCTGGAAACACCATATATTTT. It translates to CASSYTANAGSSGNTIYF.

Ten or more counts support this clonotype. The gene calls are TRBV20-1 and TRBJ2-7, with D unresolved. CDR3 size: 11 residues. V was shortened by 7 bases and J by 3 bases, with 10 bases between the two germline ends. Germline CDR1 reads DFQATT; CDR2 reads SNEGSKA (reference sequence). The CDR3 DNA reads TGCAGTGTTAAATCGGGCTACGAGCAGTACTTC. This translates into CSVKSGYEQYF.

The table lists this clonotype with a few counts. The genes are TRBV20-1 and TRBJ2-7, with D uncertain. This CDR3 has 11 residues. V dropped 6 bases and J dropped 3 bases, with 9 bases sitting between them. Germline assignment: CDR1 DFQATT and CDR2 SNEGSKA (reference sequence). The chain's CDR3 is CSAALGYEQYF. Written as DNA, the CDR3 is TGCAGTGCCGCACTCGGCTACGAGCAGTACTTC.

The J gene is TRBJ2-2, the V gene TRBV5-5, with 10 nucleotides matching TRBD1. Trimming took 4 bases from V and 3 from J; bases not matched to a gene: 9. In germline, CDR1 is SGHKS, CDR2 YYEKEE (reference sequence). This CDR3 region has 17 residues. CDR3 nucleotides: TGTGCCAGCAGCCACGACAGGGGGCGATTCCACACCGGGGAGCTGTTTTTT. The encoded protein is CASSHDRGRFHTGELFF.

The V and J genes are TRBV4-1 and TRBJ2-7, with D uncertain. Trimming took off 1 base at V and 3 bases at J, with 13 bases between the two ends. From germline, CDR1 is MGHRA and CDR2 YSYEKL. There are 15 residues in the CDR3. The CDR3 region is CASSQGSNRIYEQYF. The CDR3 nucleotides are TGCGCCAGCAGCCAAGGTAGCAATAGAATCTACGAGCAGTACTTC.

Regarding this clonotype: One end of the junction fails to match germline, which may point to a read error. This rearrangement joins TRBV4-2 to TRBJ2-3, with D perhaps matching TRBD2 (5 bases). Germline CDR1 LGHNA, CDR2 YNFKEQ. The CDR3 length is 16 residues. CDR3 DNA: TGTGCCATCAGCCCCGGGGTCCTCGGCGGCACAGATACGCAGTATTTT. The encoded protein is CAISPGVLGGTDTQYF.

This clonotype has a count of ten or more. One end of the junction is discordant with germline, which a read error may explain. The rearrangement uses TRBV5-1 and TRBJ2-1; D is perhaps TRBD2 (6 bases). The germline gives CDR1 SGHRS, CDR2 YFSETQ. This CDR3 is built from 14 residues. The DNA for the CDR3 is TGTGCCAGCAGTCCTGGCGGGGTTTACAATGAGCAGTTCTTC. This encodes CASSPGGVYNEQFF.

This clonotype was recorded a few times. J is TRBJ2-3 and V is TRBV5-5; D gene unclear. Germline CDR1 reads SGHKS; CDR2 reads YYEKEE (reference sequence). Trimming removed 1 base from V and 0 bases from J, with 15 bases in between. The CDR3 sequence is 17 residues long. CDR3 region: CASSLRSWTASTDTQYF. DNA for the CDR3: TGTGCCAGCAGCTTGCGGTCCTGGACGGCAAGCACAGATACGCAGTATTTT. Variable domain in full (rest from reference TRBV5-5 and TRBJ2-3): DAGVTQSPTHLIKTRGQQVTLRCSPISGHKSVSWYQQVLGQGPQFIFQYYEKEERGRGNFPDRFSARQFPNYSSELNVNALLLGDSALYLCASSLRSWTASTDTQYFGPGTRLTVL.

This clonotype has a handful of counts. The gene calls are TRBV4-1 and TRBJ2-7; 8 nucleotides agree with TRBD2. The CDR3 has 16 amino acids. Germline loops: CDR1 MGHRA, CDR2 YSYEKL. J was trimmed by 7 bases and V by 0 bases; bases with no gene match: 11. The CDR3 reads CASSQDPGGSRGEQYF. The CDR3 DNA reads TGCGCCAGCAGCCAAGATCCGGGAGGGAGCCGGGGGGAGCAGTACTTC.

Note on this clonotype: This may stem from a read error, because a much larger clone lies one nucleotide away. V is TRBV20-1 and J is TRBJ1-3; D ambiguous. CDR1 DFQATT and CDR2 SNEGSKA come from the germline V gene (reference sequence). The CDR3 runs 11 residues. The CDR3 sequence is CTAILLDTIYF. CDR3 bases: TGCACTGCTATTCTTTTAGACACCATATATTTT.

V and J are TRBV20-1 and TRBJ2-7; tentatively, D is TRBD2 (6 bases). The CDR3 has 14 amino acids. Germline CDR1 is DFQATT and CDR2 is SNEGSKA (reference sequence). Trimming removed 2 bases from V and 0 bases from J, with 11 bases in between. CDR3 sequence: CSARKAGSSYEQYF. CDR3 sequence (DNA): TGCAGTGCTAGAAAGGCCGGGAGCTCCTACGAGCAGTACTTC.

There are a few counts of this clonotype. The rearrangement links TRBV7-6 to TRBJ1-4; a possible D gene is TRBD1 (5 bases). Trimming removed 5 bases from V and 8 bases from J, with 27 bases in between. The germline gives CDR1 SGHVS, CDR2 FNYEAQ. The CDR3 sequence is 18 residues long. The DNA for the CDR3 is TGTGCCAGCAGCCCCGGGGGATACAGGAGCCCCTACGTGGAAAAACTGTTTTTT. This translates into CASSPGGYRSPYVEKLFF.